Listed below are T cell receptor beta chains from one sample, sequenced in a study of molecular identifiers for immune sequencing clone quantification. One entry per CDR3 protein, called by TCRdb with MiXCR from the PCR reads. The top ten clones hold roughly 0.83% of a sample with just under 650,000 distinct CDR3 sequences, about 20% of them seen once. Input material: naive CD8+ T cells from blood, with Jurkat cell RNA spiked in. These receptors were taken from a human donor in good health. Some libraries in this study had Jurkat cell RNA spiked in. CDR3s include the opening cysteine and the closing phenylalanine or tryptophan. Fields, in order: J gene, clone size, V gene, D gene, CDR3 protein, CDR3 DNA. The D gene is left open where the match is weak. Size tells how often a clone was seen (once, few, many) or the class of an expanded clone, and some rows leave it out.

j_call: TRBJ2-5
clone_size: few
v_call: TRBV11-2
d_call: .
cdr3_aa: CASSLHGSEGETQYF
cdr3_nt: TGTGCCAGCAGCCTCCATGGTTCGGAGGGGGAGACCCAGTACTTC

j_call: TRBJ2-3
clone_size: many
v_call: TRBV28
d_call: .
cdr3_aa: CASSFGRIGRNTDTQYF
cdr3_nt: TGTGCCAGCAGTTTTGGGCGAATTGGGCGAAACACAGATACGCAGTATTTT

j_call: TRBJ1-2
clone_size: .
v_call: TRBV12-3/TRBV12-4
d_call: .
cdr3_aa: CASSKTTRFGGYTF
cdr3_nt: TGTGCCAGCAGTAAGACCACGCGTTTTGGTGGCTACACCTTC

j_call: TRBJ1-4
clone_size: many
v_call: TRBV2
d_call: TRBD1
cdr3_aa: CASRGQGFYEKLFF
cdr3_nt: TGTGCCAGCAGGGGACAGGGTTTTTATGAAAAACTGTTTTTT

j_call: TRBJ1-1
clone_size: many
v_call: TRBV7-6
d_call: .
cdr3_aa: CASSPPDSTEAFF
cdr3_nt: TGTGCCAGCAGCCCCCCAGACAGTACTGAAGCTTTCTTT

j_call: TRBJ2-3
clone_size: many
v_call: TRBV10-3
d_call: .
cdr3_aa: CAISAVSGVHDTQYF
cdr3_nt: TGTGCCATCAGTGCGGTCTCGGGTGTCCACGATACGCAGTATTTT

j_call: TRBJ1-1
clone_size: .
v_call: TRBV23-1
d_call: .
cdr3_aa: CASSQKDSATKSMNTEAFF
cdr3_nt: TGCGCCAGCAGTCAAAAAGACAGTGCTACTAAAAGCATGAACACTGAAGCTTTCTTT

j_call: TRBJ2-7
clone_size: .
v_call: TRBV28
d_call: .
cdr3_aa: CASSLSKTVASYEQYF
cdr3_nt: TGTGCCAGCAGTTTAAGCAAGACCGTTGCCTCCTACGAGCAGTACTTC

j_call: TRBJ2-1
clone_size: many
v_call: TRBV29-1
d_call: .
cdr3_aa: CSVDEYAEQFF
cdr3_nt: TGCAGCGTCGACGAGTATGCTGAGCAGTTCTTC

j_call: TRBJ2-2
clone_size: few
v_call: TRBV12-3/TRBV12-4
d_call: .
cdr3_aa: CASSHRPSGELFF
cdr3_nt: TGTGCCAGCAGCCATCGTCCGAGCGGGGAGCTGTTTTTT

j_call: TRBJ1-4
clone_size: few
v_call: TRBV11-2
d_call: .
cdr3_aa: CASSLYKGSEKLFF
cdr3_nt: TGTGCCAGCAGCCTTTATAAGGGAAGCGAAAAACTGTTTTTT

j_call: TRBJ2-5
clone_size: .
v_call: TRBV12-3/TRBV12-4
d_call: .
cdr3_aa: CASTHGGIPYQETQYF
cdr3_nt: TGTGCCAGCACCCATGGGGGAATACCGTACCAAGAGACCCAGTACTTC

j_call: TRBJ2-5
clone_size: many
v_call: TRBV13
d_call: .
cdr3_aa: CASSSGDGKETQYF
cdr3_nt: TGTGCCAGCAGCTCCGGGGACGGGAAAGAGACCCAGTACTTC

j_call: TRBJ1-5
clone_size: few
v_call: TRBV12-3/TRBV12-4
d_call: TRBD1
cdr3_aa: CASSFTGTGEGPQHF
cdr3_nt: TGTGCCAGCAGTTTTACCGGGACAGGGGAAGGTCCCCAGCATTTT

j_call: TRBJ2-2
clone_size: few
v_call: TRBV24-1
d_call: TRBD1
cdr3_aa: CATSERDSNTGELFF
cdr3_nt: TGTGCCACCAGTGAACGGGACAGCAACACCGGGGAGCTGTTTTTT

j_call: TRBJ1-5
clone_size: many
v_call: TRBV10-2
d_call: .
cdr3_aa: CASSATHGTPRRSGQPQHF
cdr3_nt: TGCGCCAGCAGTGCCACTCACGGGACCCCCAGAAGATCAGGTCAGCCCCAGCATTTT